This T cell receptor beta chain emerged from a study of cytomegalovirus exposure and HLA in healthy donors. General study results and limits: Among TCR sequences, most were rare, though some public TCRs appeared in many donors.

For this clone: As yet, its antigen is unknown.

PCR involved 60 Vbeta and 13 Jbeta primers. Repertoires were generated with immunoSEQ multiplex PCR, while TCRdb's copy carries only in-frame clones and drops some. This sample has 100,000 or so clones; around 74% occur once, and the top ten carry about 1.9%. The source is a woman aged 40 to 55 in good health and CMV-seronegative. Sequencing was performed on PBMCs.

CDR3 sequence: CASSTNRGNISAYEQYF. For the CDR3, the DNA is TGTGCCAGCAGCACAAACAGGGGGAACATCTCCGCCTACGAGCAGTACTTC. This sequence joins TRBV7-9 and TRBJ2-7, with 8 bases aligning to TRBD1. This CDR3 has 17 residues. Looked up from germline, CDR1 is SEHNR and CDR2 is FQNEAQ (reference sequence). After removal of 5 bases from V and 2 bases from J, the junction contained 14 bases not matched to a gene.